Listed here are 10 T cell receptor beta chains from one sample, sequenced in a study of T cells after yellow fever vaccination. MiXCR, run by TCRdb on the 5' RACE reads, gives a single entry per CDR3 protein. The repertoire includes around 550,000 distinct CDR3 sequences, 15% to 20% of them detected once, and 13% to 15% sits in the top ten. The material was PBMCs, obtained 15 days after the yellow fever booster vaccination. The receptors come from a young man who received the YFV17D yellow fever vaccine.

This clonotype was counted a few times. This chain joins TRBV5-1 and TRBJ2-1; TRBD1 agrees at 7 bases. The ends lost 4 bases at V and 11 bases at J; junction bases unmatched: 3. The germline V gene encodes CDR1 SGHRS and CDR2 YFSETQ. This CDR3 region has 11 residues. CDR3 region: CASSQGVQQFF. The CDR3 nucleotides read TGCGCCAGCAGCCAGGGGGTCCAGCAGTTCTTC.

CDR3 sequence reads: CASSLSGAAGNEQFF. CDR3 DNA: TGTGCCAGCAGCTTAAGCGGGGCAGCGGGCAATGAGCAGTTCTTC. V is TRBV7-2 and J is TRBJ2-1, with 7 bases identical to TRBD2. The junction had 7 bases not matched to a gene; V was cut back by 2 bases and J by 6 bases. Germline V CDR1 and CDR2: SGHTA, FQGNSA. The CDR3 is made up of 15 amino acids. The whole variable domain, remainder taken from reference TRBV7-2 and TRBJ2-1, is GAGVSQSPSNKVTEKGKDVELRCDPISGHTALYWYRQSLGQGLEFLIYFQGNSAPDKSGLPSDRFSAERTGGSVSTLTIQRTQQEDSAVYLCASSLSGAAGNEQFFGPGTRLTVL.

The chain recombines TRBV6-5 with TRBJ2-5; D is perhaps TRBD1 or TRBD2 (5 bases each). Germline V gene data show CDR1 as MNHEY and CDR2 as SVGAGI. V was pared by 2 bases and J by 2 bases, with 12 bases between. The CDR3 covers 15 residues. CDR3 residues: CASSYPGQGQETQYF. Here the CDR3 DNA reads TGTGCCAGCAGTTACCCGGGGCAGGGACAAGAGACCCAGTACTTC.

This clonotype was detected only a few times. The chain has TRBV15 and TRBJ2-1, with 10 bases that match TRBD2. Germline V lookup: CDR1 LNHNV, CDR2 YYDKDF (reference sequence). V was pared by 3 bases and J by 8 bases, with 7 bases of the junction left unmatched. This CDR3 has 15 residues. CDR3 amino acids: CATSSRGTSAHEQFF. In DNA, the CDR3 is TGTGCCACCAGCAGCAGGGGGACTAGCGCACATGAGCAGTTCTTC.

The chain recombines TRBV5-1 with TRBJ2-1; no clear D gene. Trimming cost V 3 bases and J 7 bases, with 17 bases left between them. This CDR3 is 15 amino acids long. Germline V lookup: CDR1 SGHRS, CDR2 YFSETQ. The CDR3 DNA reads TGCGCCAGCAGCTACCATGGCGGCTTGGGGAATGAGCAGTTCTTC. This codes for CASSYHGGLGNEQFF.

This clonotype was recorded at least ten times. This chain uses TRBV20-1 with TRBJ2-3; D is uncertain. Trimming shortened V by 1 base and J by 4 bases, and 15 bases separated the two germline ends. The CDR3 covers 15 residues. Germline V gene lookup returns CDR1 DFQATT and CDR2 SNEGSKA (reference sequence). The CDR3 spells CSARVLGSQADTQYF. CDR3 nucleotide sequence: TGCAGTGCTAGAGTTCTTGGTAGCCAAGCAGATACGCAGTATTTT.

This clonotype was detected many times. The chain joins TRBV28 to TRBJ2-7; the match to TRBD2 covers 13 bases. Germline V gene sequence: CDR1 MDHEN, CDR2 SYDVKM. V trimming: 10 bases; J trimming: 5 bases; junction bases outside the gene matches: 5. This CDR3 has 13 amino acids. The CDR3 spells CATGTSGNDEQYF. The CDR3 nucleotides are TGTGCCACCGGGACTAGCGGGAACGACGAGCAGTACTTC.

This clonotype occurred a few times. The gene calls are TRBV12-3 or TRBV12-4 and TRBJ2-5; a weak D match, TRBD1 (5 bases). V lost 8 bases and J 4 bases, leaving 17 bases between the germline ends. There are 14 residues in the CDR3. CDR3 in amino acids: CASGFGHRVETQYF. CDR3 bases: TGTGCCAGCGGCTTTGGACATAGAGTAGAGACCCAGTACTTC.

The rearrangement joins TRBV7-2 to TRBJ2-2; D possibly uses TRBD1 or TRBD2 (6 bases each). The CDR3 covers 14 residues. CDR1 is SGHTA and CDR2 is FQGNSA in the germline V gene. Deletions cut 6 bases from V and 4 bases from J, with 12 bases between. The CDR3 reads CASRGGTPTGELFF. DNA for the CDR3: TGTGCCAGCAGGGGCGGGACACCCACCGGGGAGCTGTTTTTT.

The chain is built from TRBV6-1 and TRBJ1-5; 7 positions match TRBD1. The V gene end was trimmed by 5 bases and the J gene end by 4 bases; junction bases not matched to a gene: 14. Germline V gene sequence: CDR1 MNHNS, CDR2 SASEGT. This CDR3 region has 17 residues. The CDR3 loop is CASSRRRQGYENQPQHF. As DNA, the CDR3 is TGTGCCAGCAGTAGAAGGCGACAGGGATATGAGAATCAGCCCCAGCATTTT.